This entry features one T cell receptor (beta chain) sequence. Its target antigen remains unknown. Base qualities are not at hand, and no much larger clone is one base apart. The cohort comprised more than 550 healthy bone marrow donors. At the time of sampling, every cohort member was nominally healthy, though immune exposures that went unrecorded were likely present. The donor tested CMV seronegative and was one of the 352 seronegative cohort members. Every donor gave a peripheral blood sample, and the peripheral blood mononuclear cells from that sample were used for TCR beta sequencing. Genomic DNA extraction from the blood cell samples was performed with the Qiagen DNeasy Blood Extraction Kit. From a lookup of the germline V gene (reference sequence), CDR1 and CDR2 are SSHAT and FNYEAQ. The CDR3 holds 14 amino acids from the cysteine to the phenylalanine. The CDR3 DNA has 42 bases and is translated from base 1. The V and J ends are trimmed by 5 bases and 4 bases, leaving 15 bases between them.

The data stem from a study of cytomegalovirus exposure and HLA in healthy donors (dated by TCRdb to 2016 to 2017). Describing the broader study: An earlier analysis of roughly 610 of the donors reported 276 Gb of sequence data and 95 million to 130 million unique TCR beta sequences obtained from around 170 million T cells. An early release that covered more than 550 HLA-typed donors contained approximately 290 gigabases of sequencing data and tens of millions of unique TCR sequences. Of the 300 to 450 genotyped donors, approximately 82% fell in the genetic ancestry cluster associated with self-reported Caucasian donors. The study was designed to test whether signatures of past pathogen exposure could be identified by cataloging public T cell receptors. The T cell repertoires of about 700 subjects were profiled by immunosequencing and related to cytomegalovirus serostatus. A separate validation cohort of over 95 different subjects was used in addition to the 666-subject first cohort. To predict cytomegalovirus infection status, the study combined high-throughput TCR immunosequencing, statistical association of individual TCRs with disease status, and machine learning. A later analysis re-analyzed previously published TCR beta repertoires from 550 to 700 donors and added high-resolution HLA genotyping to study TCR occurrence patterns. Rather than using new phenotypic data, the later analysis identified candidate immune exposures from TCR beta sequences and from how often those sequences occurred across donors. An earlier analysis of 587 of the donors used high-throughput TCR beta sequencing to judge whether each TCR beta V gene segment behaved as functional or pseudogenic. Donor age, sex, ethnicity and CMV serostatus were compiled alongside the repertoire data. A later genetic analysis took genome-wide SNP genotypes for about three fifths of the roughly 700 donors and used that subset as a discovery cohort. Every repertoire in the discovery cohort had been generated on one and the same sequencing platform. HLA typing covered class I and class II loci at four-digit resolution. The number of donors typed differed by locus, with about 629-630 for A, B, C, DRB1 and DQB1, around 520 for DQA1, 600 to 610 for DPA1, and 472 for DPB1. Because of strong linkage in the cohort, five DR-DQ haplotypes were treated as single units for association and clustering. Across approximately 400 genotyped donors of the cohort, an average of about 240,000 unique TCR beta nucleotide sequences per donor were sequenced, and about a sixth of those sequences were non-productive.

The investigation overall reported the following: The presence/absence analyses assumed that sequencing depth was roughly uniform across donors, and that assumption may not be true. The authors suggested that the approach could potentially be generalized to other disease states and immunological phenotypes. Cytomegalovirus status was reported to be diagnosed by the classifier with high specificity and sensitivity in both the original and validation cohorts. A later genetic analysis reported fewer N-insertions in productive TCRs among donors in an Asian-associated ancestry cluster than the approximately 700-donor mean. A later analysis found that HLA-associated TCR beta chains were more clonally expanded and had lower generation probabilities than equally common non-associated chains. In a later analysis, about 17,000 TCR beta sequences were associated with specific HLA alleles at a false discovery rate of 0.05. Strong co-occurrence of HLA alleles, especially DR and DQ, made assigning TCR associations to individual alleles difficult. The study gave a list of about 160 TCR beta chains associated with cytomegalovirus. Because the 87-base-pair reads could not distinguish some IMGT-functional V segments, including TRBV6-2 and TRBV6-3, those segments were excluded. An earlier analysis of several hundred of the donors showed that most TCR beta V segments appeared in productive rearrangements either about 87% or about 30% of the time, which broadly matched IMGT annotations. The sequencing pipeline was judged likely to have produced a cluster of highly shared sequence variants as a technical artifact. In a later analysis, several top co-occurrence clusters were reported to appear linked to parvovirus B19, influenza, CMV and Epstein-Barr virus. Linkage disequilibrium might explain the correlated functional status among segregating V segments, but an unknown experimental factor could not be excluded. According to a later analysis, most CMV-associated TCR beta chains appeared to be HLA-restricted, and the HLA associations seemed to be driven largely by CMV exposure. Three of the identified cytomegalovirus-associated TCR beta chains were confirmed in vitro to be specific for cytomegalovirus antigens. For the cohort, immune exposure information was limited to CMV serostatus. A further reported finding was that TCR beta sequences accurately predicted the HLA-A and HLA-B alleles for most subjects in the first cohort. Most TCR sequences were observed very rarely across donors, whereas some public TCRs were present in many individuals. A later genetic analysis associated a missense DCLRE1C variant with V-gene and J-gene trimming of TCR beta chains, and an independent cohort replicated the association. Because HLA typing was unavailable for some donors at each locus, only the typed subset was used in association tests. According to a later analysis, TCR association rates differed among HLA loci, with DRB1 alleles showing the most associated TCRs and HLA-C alleles showing the fewest. The cohort was sequenced for TCR beta chains only, and without alpha or paired-chain data the features that could be detected were limited. The earlier analysis of a few hundred of the donors excluded 15 to 20 rarely observed V segments, including chromosome 9 orphons, because counts were too low.

Library creation used the immunoSEQ multiplex PCR assay. For the multiplex PCR, a mixture combining 60 forward primers for TCR Vbeta segments and 13 reverse primers for TCR Jbeta segments was used. The CDR3 region of rearranged TCR beta genes was amplified from genomic DNA with a multiplex PCR assay. The Illumina HiSeq System was used to sequence the amplified TCR beta libraries as 87-base-pair reads. From the authors' description of their analysis: In a later analysis, tens of millions of unique TCR beta chains were counted across the roughly 610 repertoires, and roughly 11 million of these chains were shared by at least two donors. Raw reads were error-corrected and collapsed into unique sequences by a nearest-neighbor algorithm in which closely related sequences were merged to remove PCR and sequencing errors. Alignment of CDR3 sequences to IMGT reference sequences was used to assign V, D and J gene segments. For a sequence to be retained, a match of at least six nucleotides was required to both a V gene segment and a J gene segment. A rearrangement was called productive if the CDR3 had no stop codons and remained in frame with V and J, and every other rearrangement was called non-productive. CDR3 was defined by IMGT convention, running from the second conserved V-encoded cysteine to the conserved J-encoded phenylalanine. In an earlier analysis of just under 600 of the donors, sequences lacking an unambiguous match to a single V gene segment were excluded. An earlier analysis of roughly 590 of the donors called V segments functional above 56.7% productive rearrangements and segregating when the between-donor standard deviation exceeded 5%. A statistical classification framework was built to diagnose cytomegalovirus status from the catalog of TCR beta chain sequences. A later analysis assigned V and J genes by comparing TCR nucleotide sequences with IMGT/GENE-DB human TR gene sequences. The TCRdist pipeline was used in a later analysis to assign CDR3 sequences and most-parsimonious VDJ recombination scenarios. In a later analysis, every TCR beta chain was defined by the combination of its CDR3 amino acid sequence and its V-gene family, and reads without a unique V-gene family were dropped. As a way to deal with suspected cross-contamination and a sequencing artifact, a later analysis dropped hundreds of nucleotide sequences that were highly shared and had low generation probability. A later analysis calculated a clonal expansion index for each public chain from normalized within-repertoire ranks of inferred template counts. A later analysis computed generation probabilities with a VDJ recombination model fitted to out-of-frame rearrangements, and checked the results against IGoR. A later analysis scored TCR-TCR, TCR-HLA and TCR-CMV co-occurrence with hypergeometric tests, applying a repertoire-size bias correction to TCR pairs. To estimate false discovery rates, a later analysis permuted the HLA or CMV assignments 20 times. In a later analysis, co-occurring TCRs were grouped with DBSCAN, and TCRdist sequence similarity was added when clustering was performed within HLA-allele-positive subsets. Repertoires with fewer than 30,000 or more than 120,000 public chains, plus five repertoires with anomalous nucleotide sharing, were excluded from co-occurrence clustering. The source is immuneACCESS, and TCRdb retained only in-frame sequences with V and J called. Part of the clones is not carried over; for the studies checked, unresolved V genes explain less than half of this, and the remainder is unexplained. V and J calls and clone size come straight from that table; D and trimming were deduced from the DNA. The sample table records around 99,000 clones; 60% to 70% of these occur just once. The ten largest clones add up to around 6.5% of the sample.

This clonotype was sampled from a woman in her twenties or thirties in good health and CMV-seronegative. The receptor chain draws on TRBV7-7 and TRBJ2-7; no confident D gene assignment can be made. The sample was PBMCs. The CDR3 region has the sequence CASSPGPLGYEQYF. The DNA sequence follows: TGTGCCAGCAGCCCGGGTCCTCTCGGGTACGAGCAGTACTTC.